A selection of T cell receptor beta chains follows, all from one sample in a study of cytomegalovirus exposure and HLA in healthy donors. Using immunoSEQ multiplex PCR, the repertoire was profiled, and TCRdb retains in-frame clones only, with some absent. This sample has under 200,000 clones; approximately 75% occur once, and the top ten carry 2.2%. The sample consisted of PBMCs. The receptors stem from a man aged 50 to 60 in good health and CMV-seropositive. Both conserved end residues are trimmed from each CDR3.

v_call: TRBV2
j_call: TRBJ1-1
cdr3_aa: ASRGMGGNTEAF

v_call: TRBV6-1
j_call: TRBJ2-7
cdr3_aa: ASSVQGIAYEQY

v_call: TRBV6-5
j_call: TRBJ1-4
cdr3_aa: ASSPRGGEKLF

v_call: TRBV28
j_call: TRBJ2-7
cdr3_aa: ASRLGTGSSYEQY

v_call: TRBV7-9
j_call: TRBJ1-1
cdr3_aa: ASSLTGYTEAF

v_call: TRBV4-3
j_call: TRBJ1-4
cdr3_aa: ASSQADRVDEKLF

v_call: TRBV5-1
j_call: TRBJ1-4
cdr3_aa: ASSLDSEKLF

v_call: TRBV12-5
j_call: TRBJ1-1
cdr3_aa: ASGLDRGRAF

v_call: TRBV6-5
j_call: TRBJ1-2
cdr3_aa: ASSSPWAGLYGYT

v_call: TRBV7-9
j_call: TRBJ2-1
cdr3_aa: ASSFLGTSGGNEQF

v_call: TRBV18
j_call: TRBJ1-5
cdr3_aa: ASSPAGTLGNQPQH

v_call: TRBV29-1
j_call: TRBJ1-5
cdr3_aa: SVGPNRNQPQH

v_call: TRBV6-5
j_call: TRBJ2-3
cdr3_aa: ASSYSTGRSDTQY

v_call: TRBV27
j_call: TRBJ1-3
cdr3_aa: ASSLMSAIGRVLNTIY

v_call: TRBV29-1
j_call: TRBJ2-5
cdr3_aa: SVRDIQETQY

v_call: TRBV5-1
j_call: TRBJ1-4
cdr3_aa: ASSLGRTGSNEKLF

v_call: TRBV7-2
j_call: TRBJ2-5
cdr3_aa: ASSLSTGVSQY

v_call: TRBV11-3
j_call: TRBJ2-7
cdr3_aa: ASSLSGEYSYEQY

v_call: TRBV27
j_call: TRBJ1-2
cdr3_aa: ASSYRQGNYGYT